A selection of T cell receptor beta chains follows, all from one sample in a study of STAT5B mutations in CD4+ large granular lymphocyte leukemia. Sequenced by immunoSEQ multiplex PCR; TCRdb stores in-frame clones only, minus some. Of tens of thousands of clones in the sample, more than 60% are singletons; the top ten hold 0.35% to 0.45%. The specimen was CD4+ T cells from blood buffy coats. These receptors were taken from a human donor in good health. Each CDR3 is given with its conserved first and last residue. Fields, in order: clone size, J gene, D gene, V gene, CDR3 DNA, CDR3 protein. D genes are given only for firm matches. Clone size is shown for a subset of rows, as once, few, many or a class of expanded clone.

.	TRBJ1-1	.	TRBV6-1	TGTGCCAGCAGTGGATTCCCGCCGGGGGGCACTGAAGCTTTCTTT	CASSGFPPGGTEAFF
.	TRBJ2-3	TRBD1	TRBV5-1	TGCGCCAGCAGCTTATACCCGGACAGGCCAGATACGCAGTATTTT	CASSLYPDRPDTQYF
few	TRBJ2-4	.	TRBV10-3	TGTGCCATCAGTGAGTCCGTGGACATTCAGTACTTC	CAISESVDIQYF
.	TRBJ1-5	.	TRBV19	TGTGCCAGTAGTATCGACAGCAACTCGGGCCAGCATTTT	CASSIDSNSGQHF
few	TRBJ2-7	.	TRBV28	TGTGCCAGCAGTCCCCTCGAGTTCTCCTACGAGCAGTACTTC	CASSPLEFSYEQYF
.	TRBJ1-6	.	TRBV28	TGTGCCAGCAGTGGGGCAATGGGGGAACGGTCACCCCTCCACTTT	CASSGAMGERSPLHF
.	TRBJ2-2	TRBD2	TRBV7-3	TGTGCCAGCAGCTTAACGGTTAGCGGGAGGGCCGGCGGGGAGCTGTTTTTT	CASSLTVSGRAGGELFF
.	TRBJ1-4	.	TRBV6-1	TGTGCCAGCAGTGAATCGGGGGGTGGAGAACTGTTTTTT	CASSESGGGELFF
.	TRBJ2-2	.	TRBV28	TGTGCCAGCATGGGGTCCGGGGAGCTGTTTTTT	CASMGSGELFF
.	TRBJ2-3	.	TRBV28	TGTGCCAGCAGTTCCGAAAACCCCTGGACCGCCAGCACAGATACGCAGTATTTT	CASSSENPWTASTDTQYF
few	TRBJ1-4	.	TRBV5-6	TGTGCCAGCAGCCCCGGACTTTATGAAAAACTGTTTTTT	CASSPGLYEKLFF
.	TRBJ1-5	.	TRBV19	TGTGCCAGTAGTATCAAGGCCGGAAATCAGCCCCAGCATTTT	CASSIKAGNQPQHF
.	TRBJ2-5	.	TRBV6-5	TGTGCCAGCAAGGAGGGGCGGGGTGAGCAGTACTTC	CASKEGRGEQYF
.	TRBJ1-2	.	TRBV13	TGTGCCAGCAGCTTCAGCGGATTAGCGGGCTACACCTTC	CASSFSGLAGYTF
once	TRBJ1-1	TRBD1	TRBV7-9	TGTGCCAGCAGCTTAGGAGGACAGGGCATATCTGAAGCTTTCTTT	CASSLGGQGISEAFF
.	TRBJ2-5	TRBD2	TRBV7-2	TGTGCCAGCAGCTTAGTGTCTAGCGGGAGGGGGCAAGAGACCCAGTACTTC	CASSLVSSGRGQETQYF
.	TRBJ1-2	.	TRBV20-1	TGCAGTGCTCGAGAGGATTATGGCTACACCTTC	CSAREDYGYTF
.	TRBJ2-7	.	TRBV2	TGTGCCAGCAGCGCGAACCAGTTCCCCTACGAGCAGTACTTC	CASSANQFPYEQYF
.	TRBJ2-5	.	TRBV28	TGTGCCAGCAGGACTAAAGTTGGGACCCAGTACTTC	CASRTKVGTQYF
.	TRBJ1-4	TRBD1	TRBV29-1	TGCAGCGTTTCCCCGCCCGGACAGGGGGCCGGCGAAAAACTGTTTTTT	CSVSPPGQGAGEKLFF
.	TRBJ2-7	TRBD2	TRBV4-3	TGCGCCAGCAGCCGCCTAGCGGGACTCTACGAGCAGTACTTC	CASSRLAGLYEQYF
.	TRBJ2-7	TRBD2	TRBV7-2	TGTGCCAGCAGCTTAGGGGTAGCGGGGGGTTTTCGCGAGCAGTACTTC	CASSLGVAGGFREQYF
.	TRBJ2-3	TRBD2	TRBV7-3	TGTGCCAGCAGCTTAAGAGCGGGGGGGGTTTCTAGGGACGATACGCAGTATTTT	CASSLRAGGVSRDDTQYF
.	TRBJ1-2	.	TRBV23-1	TGCGCCAGCAGTCAATCGTTTGGGGACAAGTTCGGAGGCCCTTATGGCTACACCTTC	CASSQSFGDKFGGPYGYTF
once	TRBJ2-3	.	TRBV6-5	TGTGCCAGCAGTTTCGGACAGTTCGCAGATACGCAGTATTTT	CASSFGQFADTQYF
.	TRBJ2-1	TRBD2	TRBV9	TGTGCCAGCAGCGCCGCCGGGACTAGCCGCGGCAGCTCCTACAATGAGCAGTTCTTC	CASSAAGTSRGSSYNEQFF
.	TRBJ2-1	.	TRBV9	TGTGCCAGCAGCGTAGGACCAACCAATGAGCAGTTCTTC	CASSVGPTNEQFF
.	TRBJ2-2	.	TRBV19	TGTGCCAGTAGTATCCGTGAGGTGACCGGGGAGCTGTTTTTT	CASSIREVTGELFF
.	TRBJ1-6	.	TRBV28	TGTGCCAGCAGTCCCCAGGGATTCCATAATTCACCCCTCCACTTT	CASSPQGFHNSPLHF